The next 15 T cell receptor beta chains were all read from a single sample in a study of T-cell memory formation after mild COVID-19. TCRdb fed the 5' RACE reads into MiXCR, producing one record per CDR3 protein. This table holds 250,000 to 350,000 distinct CDR3 sequences, around 15% found once. The sequencing sample was made of PBMCs or a T cell subset sorted from them (not recorded which). The receptors come from a man between 18 and 35 years old who had mild COVID-19 (a few samples of this study predate the infection). Cell type and time point are not known.

This clonotype was counted only a few times. The V call is TRBV2, the J call TRBJ1-3, with a tentative D call TRBD1 (5 bases). Looked up from germline, CDR1 is SNHLY and CDR2 is FYNNEI. V lost 4 bases and J 3 bases, leaving 10 bases between the germline ends. The CDR3 runs to 14 residues. The CDR3 DNA is TGTGCCAGCAGTGTAAGGGGATATGGAAACACCATATATTTT. Translating it yields CASSVRGYGNTIYF.

This rearrangement joins TRBV30 to TRBJ1-5; D is unresolved. The germline V gene encodes CDR1 GTSNPN and CDR2 SVGIG (reference sequence). CDR3 length: 13 residues. Trimming removed 0 bases at V and 7 bases at J, with 10 bases between. The CDR3 protein is CAWSVGPSQPQHF. CDR3 coding DNA: TGTGCCTGGAGTGTAGGACCGTCCCAGCCCCAGCATTTT.

This clonotype showed up many times. V gene TRBV5-1 combines with J gene TRBJ1-1, with D perhaps TRBD1 (6 bases). The CDR3 is made up of 13 amino acids. V was cut by 5 bases and J by 0 bases, with 8 bases left in between. Germline V CDR1 and CDR2: SGHRS, YFSETQ. This CDR3 reads CASRGQMNTEAFF. The CDR3 DNA follows: TGCGCCAGCAGAGGACAGATGAACACTGAAGCTTTCTTT. Full variable domain (rest looked up from reference TRBV5-1 and TRBJ1-1): KAGVTQTPRYLIKTRGQQVTLSCSPISGHRSVSWYQQTPGQGLQFLFEYFSETQRNKGNFPGRFSGRQFSNSRSEMNVSTLELGDSALYLCASRGQMNTEAFFGQGTRLTVV.

In this sample, this clonotype turned up a few times. The chain employs TRBV7-2 and TRBJ1-5; no definite D call. In germline, CDR1 is SGHTA, CDR2 FQGNSA. The length of the CDR3 is 14 residues. The V end was cut by 4 bases, the J end by 0 bases, with 7 bases between. This CDR3 reads CASSSRTSNQPQHF. CDR3 in DNA: TGTGCCAGCAGCTCTCGTACTAGCAATCAGCCCCAGCATTTT.

The chain uses TRBV10-3 and TRBJ2-1, with TRBD1 identical over 7 bases. Germline V gene data show CDR1 as ENHRY and CDR2 as SYGVKD. There are 13 residues in the CDR3. V shed 11 bases and J 8 bases; nucleotides not matched to a gene: 12. The CDR3 loop reads CASGTSQGDEQFF. The DNA of the CDR3 is TGTGCCTCAGGGACCTCCCAGGGGGATGAGCAGTTCTTC.

This clonotype was recorded a few times. The genes are TRBV5-1 and TRBJ2-1; D is possibly TRBD2 (5 bases). The CDR3 runs 11 residues. V lost 5 bases and J lost 6, with 6 bases in between. Germline-derived CDR1 and CDR2 are SGHRS and YFSETQ. CDR3 region: CASRTSNEQFF. DNA of the CDR3: TGCGCCAGCAGAACTAGCAATGAGCAGTTCTTC.

Concerning this clonotype: The junction and the germline gene differ at one end; a read error may be behind it. The chain carries TRBV7-7 and TRBJ2-5; D perhaps matches TRBD1 (6 bases). From germline, CDR1 is SSHAT and CDR2 FNYEAQ (reference sequence). This CDR3 region has 14 residues. The CDR3 reads CASSQTRTEETQYF. CDR3 nucleotides: TGTGCTAGCAGCCAAACTCGGACAGAAGAGACCCAGTACTTC.

Only a few counts were recorded for this clonotype. The rearrangement links TRBV7-3 to TRBJ2-3; 8 nucleotides match TRBD2. The CDR3 loop spans 15 amino acids. V shed 5 bases, J shed 5 bases, and the junction held 9 bases outside the gene matches. Germline V gene lookup returns CDR1 SGHTA and CDR2 FQGTGA. The chain's CDR3 is CASSPGTRGGDTQYF. The CDR3 DNA reads as TGTGCCAGCAGCCCTGGGACTCGGGGGGGAGATACGCAGTATTTT.

J is TRBJ1-4 and V is TRBV7-9; D unclear. The V gene lost 1 base and the J gene lost 2 bases, with 11 bases spanning the gap. The CDR3 extends over 16 amino acids. CDR1 is SEHNR and CDR2 is FQNEAQ in the germline V gene (reference sequence). The CDR3 DNA reads as TGTGCCAGCAGCTTAGGGGCCGCAAGGACTAATGAAAAACTGTTTTTT. It yields the protein CASSLGAARTNEKLFF. The full variable domain, in which reference TRBV7-9 and TRBJ1-4 provide the parts outside the CDR3, is DTGVSQNPRHKITKRGQNVTFRCDPISEHNRLYWYRQTLGQGPEFLTYFQNEAQLEKSRLLSDRFSAERPKGSFSTLEIQRTEQGDSAMYLCASSLGAARTNEKLFFGSGTQLSVL.

The chain employs TRBV4-3 and TRBJ1-2; 10 nucleotides align to TRBD1. The CDR3 sequence is 16 residues long. Germline assignment: CDR1 LGHNA and CDR2 YSLEER. V shed 4 bases and J 4 bases; nucleotides not matched to a gene: 9. CDR3 DNA: TGCGCCAGCAGCCCAGAGGGACAGGGGAGAATCTATGGCTACACCTTC. Protein product: CASSPEGQGRIYGYTF.

The V gene is TRBV13, the J gene TRBJ2-7, with 8 positions matching TRBD2. In germline, CDR1 is PRHDT, CDR2 FYEKMQ (reference sequence). This CDR3 contains 15 residues. With V trimmed by 4 bases and J by 6 bases, 11 bases remained unmatched. The CDR3 reads CASSYLAGGQGEQYF. CDR3 bases: TGTGCCAGCAGCTATCTAGCGGGTGGGCAGGGCGAGCAGTACTTC.

The chain joins TRBV11-1 to TRBJ2-1, with 7 positions matching TRBD1. The trim removed 6 bases at V and 8 bases at J, leaving 10 bases unmatched. CDR1 SGHAT and CDR2 FQDESV come from the germline V gene (reference sequence). CDR3 length: 14 amino acids. This CDR3 is CASRSSRDSYEQFF. Written as DNA, the CDR3 is TGTGCCAGCAGGTCCAGTCGGGACAGCTATGAGCAGTTCTTC.

This clonotype has more than one count but fewer than ten. This chain links TRBV10-3 with TRBJ1-5, with D maybe TRBD1 (5 bases). This CDR3 is built from 16 residues. Germline CDR1 is ENHRY and CDR2 is SYGVKD. Trimming stripped 2 bases from V and 4 bases from J, with 15 bases between. CDR3 DNA sequence: TGTGCCATCAGTGAGCAGGCGGGACGGGTAAATCAGCCCCAGCATTTT. Protein sequence: CAISEQAGRVNQPQHF.

This clonotype was counted only a few times. V and J are TRBV5-1 and TRBJ2-5; 9 bases match TRBD2. V gave up 6 bases and J gave up 3 bases; unmatched junction bases: 3. Germline V gene sequence: CDR1 SGHRS, CDR2 YFSETQ. CDR3 length equals 13 residues. The CDR3 sequence: CASKLAGEETQYF. The DNA for the CDR3 is TGCGCCAGCAAATTAGCGGGGGAAGAGACCCAGTACTTC.

The chain links TRBV15 to TRBJ1-2; D perhaps matches TRBD1 (6 bases). There are 14 residues in the CDR3. Germline V gene lookup returns CDR1 LNHNV and CDR2 YYDKDF (reference sequence). Trimming took 3 bases from V and 6 from J, leaving 14 bases between them. Here the CDR3 DNA reads TGTGCCACCAGCAGCGGACAGACTTTTCATGGCTACACCTTC. Residues: CATSSGQTFHGYTF.